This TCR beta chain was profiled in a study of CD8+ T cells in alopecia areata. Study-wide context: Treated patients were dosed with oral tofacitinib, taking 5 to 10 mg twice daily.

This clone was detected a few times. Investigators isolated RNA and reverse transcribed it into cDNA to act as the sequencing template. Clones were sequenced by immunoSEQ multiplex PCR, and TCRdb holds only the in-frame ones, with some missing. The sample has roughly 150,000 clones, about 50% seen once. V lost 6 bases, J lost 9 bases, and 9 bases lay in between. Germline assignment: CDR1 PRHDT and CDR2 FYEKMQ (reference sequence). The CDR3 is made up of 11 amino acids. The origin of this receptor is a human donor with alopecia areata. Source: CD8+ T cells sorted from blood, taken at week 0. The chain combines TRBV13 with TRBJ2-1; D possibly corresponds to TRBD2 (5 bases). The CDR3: CASRTSGEQFF. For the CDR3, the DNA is TGTGCCAGCAGAACAAGCGGTGAGCAGTTCTTC.